Below are 2 T cell receptor beta chains sequenced from a single sample in a study of OX40 agonist ivuxolimab in advanced cancers. TCRdb's copy holds only in-frame clones and misses some; the assay was immunoSEQ multiplex PCR. This sample has about 73,000 clones, with more than 75% found just once. Sequenced here: CD4+ or CD8+ T cells sorted from blood, sampled in a trial of the OX40 agonist ivuxolimab. These TCRs come from an adult with an advanced solid tumor such as melanoma, head and neck, liver or kidney cancer.

The rearrangement joins TRBV28 to TRBJ1-5; tentatively, D is TRBD1 (5 bases). Germline lookup yields CDR1 MDHEN and CDR2 SYDVKM. There are 14 residues in the CDR3. The germline V and J ends were trimmed by 6 bases and 7 bases, with 16 bases remaining between them. The CDR3 spells CASSPRDSRQPQHF. CDR3 in DNA: TGTGCCAGCAGCCCACGGGACTCCCGACAGCCCCAGCATTTT.

The chain employs TRBV11-2 and TRBJ2-5; D not certain. The J call may be mistaken, given a closer DNA end match to TRBJ2-7. The CDR3 length is 13 residues. Germline CDR1 and CDR2: SGHAT and FQNNGV. For the CDR3, the DNA is TGTGCCAGCAGCTTACTCTCAACGAACGAGCAGTACTTC. Protein sequence: CASSLLSTNEQYF.